These T cell receptor beta chains were read from a single sample in a study of CD8 T cells in ankylosing spondylitis. From the 5' RACE reads, TCRdb called clonotypes with MiXCR, one entry per CDR3 protein. The sample yields about 750,000 distinct CDR3 sequences, around a fifth seen once. The specimen was blood, either unsorted or a sorted T cell fraction (not recorded which). The origin of the receptors is a male donor with ankylosing spondylitis. Each CDR3 is given with its conserved first and last residue. The D gene is left open where the match is weak. Some rows have no size entry. The others give once, few or many, or a class for an expanded clone.

size,V,J,D,CDR3,DNA
few,TRBV7-2,TRBJ2-1,TRBD2,CASSLAVVAGGGNEQFF,TGTGCCAGCAGCTTAGCGGTGGTTGCGGGAGGTGGCAATGAGCAGTTCTTC
.,TRBV5-1,TRBJ2-3,TRBD1,CASSLQGQGVDTQYF,TGCGCCAGCAGCCTCCAAGGACAGGGAGTCGATACGCAGTATTTT
.,TRBV10-3,TRBJ2-2,.,CAIRQTGTGELFF,TGTGCCATCAGACAGACCGGCACCGGGGAGCTGTTTTTT
.,TRBV5-1,TRBJ1-5,TRBD1,CASSETGDRNQPQHF,TGCGCCAGCAGTGAAACAGGGGACCGCAATCAGCCCCAGCATTTT
.,TRBV30,TRBJ1-1,TRBD1,CAWRGGTGMNTEAFF,TGTGCCTGGAGGGGGGGGACAGGGATGAACACTGAAGCTTTCTTT
few,TRBV3-1,TRBJ2-1,.,CASSQVFAGARNEQFF,TGTGCCAGCAGCCAAGTCTTTGCGGGGGCCCGCAATGAGCAGTTCTTC
.,TRBV9,TRBJ2-6,.,CASSGGVFASGANVLTF,TGTGCCAGCAGCGGGGGGGTTTTCGCCTCTGGGGCCAACGTCCTGACTTTC
many,TRBV5-1,TRBJ2-7,.,CASSFRVFDEQYF,TGCGCCAGCAGCTTTCGAGTTTTCGACGAGCAGTACTTC
few,TRBV4-1,TRBJ2-7,TRBD1,CASSQADRGYEQYF,TGCGCCAGCAGCCAAGCTGACAGGGGTTACGAGCAGTACTTC
.,TRBV12-3/TRBV12-4,TRBJ2-7,.,CASSFYGERYEQYF,TGTGCCAGCAGTTTTTATGGGGAACGCTACGAGCAGTACTTC
few,TRBV6-6,TRBJ1-6,.,CASRPGNNSPLHF,TGTGCCAGCAGACCCGGGAATAATTCACCCCTCCACTTT
few,TRBV2,TRBJ2-1,TRBD2,CASTREGPLNEQFF,TGTGCCAGCACACGGGAGGGCCCCCTCAATGAGCAGTTCTTC
many,TRBV4-1,TRBJ1-5,.,CASSQEGGLRQPQHF,TGCGCCAGCAGCCAAGAAGGGGGGCTCAGGCAGCCCCAGCATTTT
.,TRBV4-1,TRBJ2-5,.,CASSQESRVGETQYF,TGCGCCAGCAGCCAAGAGAGCAGGGTCGGGGAGACCCAGTACTTC
few,TRBV11-3,TRBJ2-5,TRBD1,CASSLGTGKSETQYF,TGTGCCAGCAGCTTAGGGACAGGGAAATCGGAGACCCAGTACTTC
few,TRBV20-1,TRBJ1-5,.,CSAKGGTYQPQHF,TGCAGTGCCAAAGGTGGGACATATCAGCCCCAGCATTTT
.,TRBV20-1,TRBJ1-4,.,CSAYGSAGEKLFF,TGCAGTGCCTACGGGTCGGCGGGCGAAAAACTGTTTTTT
.,TRBV12-3/TRBV12-4,TRBJ2-1,TRBD2,CASSPLGLAGGNNEQFF,TGTGCCAGCAGTCCACTAGGGCTAGCGGGGGGGAACAATGAGCAGTTCTTC
few,TRBV29-1,TRBJ2-1,.,CSVAAGGSYNEQFF,TGCAGCGTCGCCGCTGGAGGCTCCTACAATGAGCAGTTCTTC